These T cell receptor beta chains were read from a single sample in a study of cytomegalovirus exposure and HLA in healthy donors. Here immunoSEQ multiplex PCR was the method, and the copy in TCRdb shows in-frame clones only, minus some. The table lists more than 200,000 clones, roughly 79% of them singletons. Sequencing was carried out using PBMCs. These receptors came from a male donor in good health and CMV-seronegative. Both conserved end residues are part of each CDR3. Fields, in order: CDR3 protein, CDR3 DNA, J gene, D gene, clone size, V gene. A D gene is named only where the DNA matches it firmly. Expanded clones are given a class, and other clones once, few, many or no size at all.

CDR3 protein: CASSEAPGDYGYTF
CDR3 DNA: TGTGCCAGCAGTGAAGCCCCAGGGGACTATGGCTACACCTTC
J gene: TRBJ1-2
D gene: -
clone size: -
V gene: TRBV6-1

CDR3 protein: CASSEGTANYGYTF
CDR3 DNA: TGTGCCAGCAGCGAGGGGACAGCTAACTATGGCTACACCTTC
J gene: TRBJ1-2
D gene: TRBD1
clone size: -
V gene: TRBV9

CDR3 protein: CSVEVGEGNEQFF
CDR3 DNA: TGCAGCGTTGAAGTGGGAGAGGGCAATGAGCAGTTCTTC
J gene: TRBJ2-1
D gene: -
clone size: -
V gene: TRBV29-1

CDR3 protein: CASSVGRTGDYEQYF
CDR3 DNA: TGTGCCAGCAGCGTAGGGAGGACAGGGGACTACGAGCAGTACTTC
J gene: TRBJ2-7
D gene: TRBD1
clone size: once
V gene: TRBV9

CDR3 protein: CASSLDRDRTDTQYF
CDR3 DNA: TGCGCCAGCAGCTTGGACAGGGACCGCACAGATACGCAGTATTTT
J gene: TRBJ2-3
D gene: -
clone size: -
V gene: TRBV5-1

CDR3 protein: CASSQMPTGTMNQPQHF
CDR3 DNA: TGCGCCAGCAGCCAAATGCCAACCGGGACAATGAATCAGCCCCAGCATTTT
J gene: TRBJ1-5
D gene: -
clone size: -
V gene: TRBV4-1

CDR3 protein: CASRQQGALEKLFF
CDR3 DNA: TGTGCCAGCAGGCAACAGGGGGCCCTTGAAAAACTGTTTTTT
J gene: TRBJ1-4
D gene: TRBD1
clone size: -
V gene: TRBV6-6

CDR3 protein: CASSWSVTGVNYGYTF
CDR3 DNA: TGTGCCAGCAGTTGGAGTGTGACAGGGGTTAACTATGGCTACACCTTC
J gene: TRBJ1-2
D gene: TRBD1
clone size: -
V gene: TRBV6-5

CDR3 protein: CASSSQASYEQYF
CDR3 DNA: TGTGCCAGCAGCTCACAGGCCTCCTACGAGCAGTACTTC
J gene: TRBJ2-7
D gene: -
clone size: -
V gene: TRBV7-2

CDR3 protein: CATSKGRGPDGYTF
CDR3 DNA: TGTGCCACCAGCAAAGGGCGGGGTCCGGATGGCTACACCTTC
J gene: TRBJ1-2
D gene: -
clone size: -
V gene: TRBV15

CDR3 protein: CASSSGLTEQFF
CDR3 DNA: TGTGCCAGCAGTTCGGGACTCACTGAGCAGTTCTTC
J gene: TRBJ2-1
D gene: -
clone size: -
V gene: TRBV28

CDR3 protein: CASSAPGTIGELFF
CDR3 DNA: TGTGCCAGTAGTGCCCCAGGAACGATCGGGGAGCTGTTTTTT
J gene: TRBJ2-2
D gene: -
clone size: -
V gene: TRBV19

CDR3 protein: CASSWGGGRNTEAFF
CDR3 DNA: TGTGCCAGCAGCTGGGGAGGCGGGCGGAACACCGAAGCTTTCTTT
J gene: TRBJ1-1
D gene: -
clone size: once
V gene: TRBV7-8

CDR3 protein: CASSLRGDQPQHF
CDR3 DNA: TGTGCCAGCAGCTTACGGGGGGACCAGCCCCAGCATTTT
J gene: TRBJ1-5
D gene: -
clone size: few
V gene: TRBV7-9

CDR3 protein: CATAAGTISTIYF
CDR3 DNA: TGTGCCACCGCCGCGGGAACAATCAGCACCATATATTTT
J gene: TRBJ1-3
D gene: -
clone size: -
V gene: TRBV6-6

CDR3 protein: CASSPRPDRATEAFF
CDR3 DNA: TGTGCCAGCAGCCCGCGGCCCGACAGGGCCACTGAAGCTTTCTTT
J gene: TRBJ1-1
D gene: TRBD1
clone size: few
V gene: TRBV11-2

CDR3 protein: CASSPTTGNYNSPLHF
CDR3 DNA: TGCGCCAGCAGCCCCACGACAGGGAACTATAATTCACCCCTCCACTTT
J gene: TRBJ1-6
D gene: TRBD1
clone size: -
V gene: TRBV5-1

CDR3 protein: CASSIQGLVTGELFF
CDR3 DNA: TGTGCCAGTAGTATTCAGGGTCTCGTCACCGGGGAGCTGTTTTTT
J gene: TRBJ2-2
D gene: -
clone size: -
V gene: TRBV19